Following are 10 T cell receptor beta chains from one sample sequenced in a study of control samples from healthy donors and cancer patients. The assay was immunoSEQ multiplex PCR, and TCRdb's table has in-frame clones only and misses some. Of roughly 100,000 clones listed, 90% to 95% are singletons. Sequencing was carried out using blood. These receptors were taken from a woman aged 18-29 years in good health.

This chain uses TRBV6-5 with TRBJ1-6, with no clear D. This CDR3 is built from 14 residues. With 6 bases removed from V and 5 bases from J, the gap between germline ends came to 11 bases. Germline V CDR1 and CDR2: MNHEY, SVGAGI. The CDR3 bases are TGTGCCAGCAGGCGGCAAACTAATAATTCACCCCTCCACTTT. Translation: CASRRQTNNSPLHF.

The genes are TRBV18 and TRBJ1-2; D gene ambiguous. CDR3 length: 15 amino acids. V lost 3 bases and J lost 0, with 11 bases in between. Germline V gene sequence: CDR1 KGHSH, CDR2 LQKENI. CDR3 sequence (DNA): TGTGCCAGCTCACCTACAGCGGGTTCTAACTATGGCTACACCTTC. It specifies CASSPTAGSNYGYTF.

This chain uses TRBV25-1 with TRBJ1-2; D ambiguous. CDR3 length: 13 amino acids. Trimming took off 0 bases at V and 8 bases at J, with 10 bases between the two ends. In germline, CDR1 is MGHDK, CDR2 SYGVNS. The CDR3 DNA is TGTGCCAGCAGTGAATACCTCCGGCAGGGCTACACCTTC. As protein: CASSEYLRQGYTF.

CDR3 protein: CATSRDRGENGNEQFF. CDR3 coding DNA: TGTGCCACCAGCAGAGATCGCGGGGAGAACGGCAATGAGCAGTTCTTC. The rearrangement links TRBV15 to TRBJ2-1; weak D call: TRBD2 (6 bases). V was pared by 0 bases and J by 6 bases, with 15 bases between. The CDR3 is made up of 16 amino acids. Germline V gives CDR1 LNHNV, CDR2 YYDKDF (reference sequence). The full variable domain, its missing parts supplied by reference TRBV15 and TRBJ2-1, is DAMVIQNPRYQVTQFGKPVTLSCSQTLNHNVMYWYQQKSSQAPKLLFHYYDKDFNNEADTPDNFQSRRPNTSFCFLDIRSPGLGDTAMYLCATSRDRGENGNEQFFGPGTRLTVL.

The gene calls are TRBV3-1 (or the pseudogene TRBV3-2) and TRBJ2-7, with 12 bases aligning to TRBD2. The trim removed 7 bases at V and 4 bases at J, leaving 5 bases unmatched. The length of the CDR3 is 14 residues. Per the germline V gene, CDR1 is LGHDT and CDR2 is YNNKEL (reference sequence). The CDR3 region has the DNA TGTGCCAGCAAACGGACTAGCGGGGCGTACGAGCAGTACTTC. It encodes CASKRTSGAYEQYF.

The chain uses TRBV19 and TRBJ2-1; TRBD1 is a possible D gene (5 bases). V lost 9 bases, J lost 6 bases, and 18 bases lay in between. This CDR3 spans 14 amino acids. CDR1 and CDR2 (germline): LNHDA, SQIVND (reference sequence). The CDR3 DNA reads as TGTGCCAGCGACACAGGTTCCCTCCTCAATGAGCAGTTCTTC. Protein product: CASDTGSLLNEQFF.

The V call is TRBV5-6, the J call TRBJ2-1; 10 nucleotides line up with TRBD2. From germline, CDR1 is SGHDT and CDR2 YYEEEE. CDR3 size: 19 residues. J gave up 5 bases and V 2 bases, and 16 bases lay outside the gene matches. DNA of the CDR3: TGTGCCAGCAGCTTAAGGGACAGGATAAGCGGGAGGGCCAACAATGAGCAGTTCTTC. This translates into CASSLRDRISGRANNEQFF.

This chain uses TRBV3-1 (or the pseudogene TRBV3-2) with TRBJ2-4; D gene uncertain. Germline V gives CDR1 LGHDT, CDR2 YNNKEL (reference sequence). This CDR3 comprises 14 residues. V lost 1 base, J lost 6 bases, and 10 bases lay in between. In DNA, the CDR3 is TGTGCCAGCAGCCAAGGACATAGATTAAACATTCAGTACTTC. It is translated as CASSQGHRLNIQYF.

V and J are TRBV2 and TRBJ2-1, with a tentative D call TRBD2 (5 bases). V was trimmed by 6 bases and J by 4 bases, leaving 10 bases between them. The CDR3 length is 13 residues. CDR1 is SNHLY and CDR2 is FYNNEI in the germline V gene. This CDR3 reads CASREDGYNEQFF. The CDR3 bases are TGTGCCAGCAGGGAGGACGGGTACAATGAGCAGTTCTTC.

This chain connects TRBV27 to TRBJ1-4, with D unresolved. This CDR3 has 15 residues. Trimming took 0 bases from V and 11 from J, leaving 16 bases between them. In germline, CDR1 is MNHEY, CDR2 SMNVEV (reference sequence). DNA of the CDR3: TGTGCCAGCAGTTTATCCGCAGCCGCCAGAAACAAACTGTTTTTT. Amino acids: CASSLSAAARNKLFF.